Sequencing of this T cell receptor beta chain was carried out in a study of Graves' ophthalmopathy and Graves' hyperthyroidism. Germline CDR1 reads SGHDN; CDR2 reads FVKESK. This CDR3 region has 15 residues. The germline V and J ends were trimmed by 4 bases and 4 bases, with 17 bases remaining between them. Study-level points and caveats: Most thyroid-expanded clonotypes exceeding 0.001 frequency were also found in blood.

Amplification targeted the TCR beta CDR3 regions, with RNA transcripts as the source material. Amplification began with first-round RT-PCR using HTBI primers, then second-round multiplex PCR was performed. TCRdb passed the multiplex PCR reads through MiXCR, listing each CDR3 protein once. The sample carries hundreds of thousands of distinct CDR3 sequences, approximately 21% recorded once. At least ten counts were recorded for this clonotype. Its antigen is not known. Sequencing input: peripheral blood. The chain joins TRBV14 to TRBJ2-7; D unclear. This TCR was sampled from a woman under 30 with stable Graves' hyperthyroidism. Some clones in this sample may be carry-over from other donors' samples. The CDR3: CASSLEMDLGYEQYF. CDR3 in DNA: TGTGCCAGCAGCCTCGAAATGGACCTTGGTTACGAGCAGTACTTC.